A single sample is the source of the 3 T cell receptor beta chains below, sequenced in a study of CD8 T cells in Susac syndrome. Reverse transcription of roughly 0.45 to 1 ug RNA was carried out with random hexamers. Via MiXCR, TCRdb re-called the immunoSEQ multiplex PCR reads, giving one row per CDR3 protein. The sample lists about 150,000 distinct CDR3 sequences, just under 95% occurring once. The sequenced sample consisted of CD8+ T cells from PBMCs. These receptors came from a human donor with multiple sclerosis.

The chain combines TRBV18 with TRBJ1-3, with a tentative D call TRBD1 (5 bases). Germline CDR1 KGHSH, CDR2 LQKENI. This CDR3 spans 14 amino acids. V shed 3 bases and J shed 0 bases, with 6 bases lying between them. CDR3 DNA sequence: TGTGCCAGCTCACCCGACAGCTCTGGAAACACCATATATTTT. This encodes CASSPDSSGNTIYF.

The genes are TRBV4-3 and TRBJ2-1; no clear D gene. Trimming cost V 4 bases and J 6 bases, with 10 bases left between them. Germline V lookup: CDR1 LGHNA, CDR2 YSLEER. The CDR3 runs to 13 residues. CDR3: CASSLQDGNEQFF. In nucleotides, the CDR3 is TGCGCCAGCAGCCTTCAGGACGGCAATGAGCAGTTCTTC.

This clonotype has a single count. V usage is TRBV28 and J usage is TRBJ2-1; TRBD1 might be the D (5 bases). The CDR3 has 14 residues. Germline V lookup: CDR1 MDHEN, CDR2 SYDVKM. Trimming pared 10 bases from V and 3 bases from J, leaving 16 bases between. The CDR3 nucleotides are TGTGCCACCGGCCCGGACATAAACTACAATGAGCAGTTCTTC. Its protein product is CATGPDINYNEQFF.